Shown below are 28 T cell receptor beta chains from a single sample sequenced in a study of human T cells and chemical hapten exposure. TCRdb re-called the RACE reads with MiXCR, one entry per CDR3 protein. Of 35,000 to 50,000 distinct CDR3 sequences listed, roughly 10% are singletons. The time point here: patch test 2, 6 weeks after DPC sensitization. Documented treatment: therapeutic diphenylcyclopropenone sensitization with weekly scalp DPC. Total RNA extraction was carried out from unfractionated whole blood. Sample: whole blood, taken in connection with sensitization to the hapten diphenylcyclopropenone (DPC). The receptors come from a woman aged 25 to 39 with alopecia areata. Some clones in this sample may be carry-over from other donors' samples.

This clonotype has at least ten counts. The genes are TRBV12-3 or TRBV12-4 and TRBJ1-4; D unclear. The germline V and J ends were trimmed by 3 bases and 7 bases, with 9 bases remaining between them. The length of the CDR3 is 13 residues. This chain's CDR3 is CASSFLKGEKLFF. The CDR3 DNA reads TGTGCCAGCAGTTTCCTTAAGGGTGAAAAACTGTTTTTT.

This clonotype was found a few times. The chain combines TRBV28 with TRBJ1-2, with D unresolved. Germline V gene sequence: CDR1 MDHEN, CDR2 SYDVKM. With 3 bases removed from V and 0 bases from J, the gap between germline ends came to 11 bases. The CDR3 is made up of 15 amino acids. The CDR3 region is CASSFSGVPNYGYTF. The CDR3 nucleotides read TGTGCCAGCAGTTTCTCTGGGGTACCTAACTATGGCTACACCTTC.

This clonotype is medium-sized by share. The chain carries TRBV16 and TRBJ2-1, with 9 bases fitting TRBD2. The CDR3 consists of 16 residues. V lost 4 bases and J lost 7; bases outside the gene matches: 11. The germline V gene encodes CDR1 KGHSY and CDR2 FQNENV. CDR3 residues: CASSPRRGGAWNEQFF. The CDR3 coding sequence is TGTGCCAGCAGCCCGCGACGCGGGGGGGCATGGAATGAGCAGTTCTTC.

The DNA for the CDR3 is TGTGCCAGCAGTGTGAGCACAGATACGCAGTATTTT. As protein: CASSVSTDTQYF. The chain has TRBV2 and TRBJ2-3; D not certain. Trimming took off 4 bases at V and 0 bases at J, with 2 bases between the two ends. The CDR3 extends over 12 amino acids. The V gene's germline CDR1 is SNHLY and CDR2 FYNNEI. The entire variable domain, with the rest obtained from reference TRBV2 and TRBJ2-3, is as follows: EPEVTQTPSHQVTQMGQEVILRCVPISNHLYFYWYRQILGQKVEFLVSFYNNEISEKSEIFDDQFSVERPDGSNFTLKIRSTKLEDSAMYFCASSVSTDTQYFGPGTRLTVL.

The sample holds a few counts of this clonotype. The V call is TRBV12-3 or TRBV12-4, the J call TRBJ2-2, with D possibly matching TRBD1 (5 bases). Deletions cut 6 bases from V and 0 bases from J, with 8 bases between. This CDR3 contains 14 residues. The CDR3 DNA sequence: TGTGCCAGCAGGGACATGGCGAACACCGGGGAGCTGTTTTTT. Translation gives CASRDMANTGELFF.

This clonotype was found many times. The rearrangement uses TRBV3-1 and TRBJ2-1; D gene uncertain. The CDR3 spans 12 residues. The germline V gene encodes CDR1 LGHDT and CDR2 YNNKEL (reference sequence). Between the trimmed V and J ends, which lost 4 bases and 9 bases, there was a span of 10 bases. In DNA form, the CDR3 reads TGTGCCAGCAGCCCGCGCGTCGGTGAGCAGTTCTTC. It specifies CASSPRVGEQFF.

This sequence joins TRBV27 and TRBJ1-5, with TRBD1 as a possible D gene (6 bases). V lost 5 bases, J lost 0 bases, and 11 bases lay in between. The CDR3 sequence is 15 residues long. The germline CDR1 and CDR2 sequences are MNHEY and SMNVEV (reference sequence). CDR3 residues: CASSPNRASNQPQHF. CDR3 sequence (DNA): TGTGCCAGCAGTCCAAACAGGGCTAGCAATCAGCCCCAGCATTTT.

This clonotype was picked up a small number of times. The V gene is TRBV11-3, the J gene TRBJ1-1; D not resolved. The CDR3 covers 14 residues. The V gene lost 1 base and the J gene lost 2 bases, with 8 bases spanning the gap. Germline V CDR1 and CDR2: SGHNT, YENEEA. CDR3 loop: CASSLGRGNTEAFF. CDR3 sequence (DNA): TGTGCCAGCAGCTTAGGGCGGGGAAACACTGAAGCTTTCTTT.

This clonotype was observed many times. The chain couples TRBV5-1 to TRBJ1-1; 7 bases fit TRBD1. The V gene end was trimmed by 4 bases and the J gene end by 10 bases; junction bases not matched to a gene: 7. The CDR3 spans 12 residues. CDR1 is SGHRS and CDR2 is YFSETQ in the germline V gene. The CDR3 here is CASSDGQVGAFF. In DNA form, the CDR3 reads TGCGCCAGCAGCGATGGACAGGTCGGAGCTTTCTTT.

V usage is TRBV11-2 and J usage is TRBJ2-2; 9 nucleotides match TRBD2. Germline lookup yields CDR1 SGHAT and CDR2 FQNNGV. Trimming at V came to 5 bases and at J to 2 bases, leaving 6 bases not matched to a gene. The CDR3 has 16 residues. The CDR3 loop reads CASSQLAGPNTGELFF. The CDR3 DNA follows: TGTGCCAGCAGCCAACTAGCGGGCCCAAACACCGGGGAGCTGTTTTTT.

This clonotype was observed many times. This rearrangement joins TRBV20-1 to TRBJ2-2, with D unclear. V shed 0 bases and J shed 1 base, with 12 bases lying between them. CDR1 is DFQATT and CDR2 is SNEGSKA in the germline V gene (reference sequence). This CDR3 contains 16 residues. CDR3 coding DNA: TGCAGTGCTAGAGATATCCCCAGACAGAACACCGGGGAGCTGTTTTTT. Protein sequence: CSARDIPRQNTGELFF.

The chain has TRBV7-2 and TRBJ1-1, with TRBD1 identical over 8 bases. The CDR3 runs 14 residues. Germline assignment: CDR1 SGHTA and CDR2 FQGNSA. V trimming: 6 bases; J trimming: 3 bases; junction bases outside the gene matches: 6. CDR3 nucleotides: TGTGCCAGCAGAGGACAGGGTAGGGACACTGAAGCTTTCTTT. It encodes CASRGQGRDTEAFF.

This clonotype was counted a few times. The CDR3 DNA follows: TGCGCCAGCAGCCAGGATGAGATGGGCTCCGGACACTATGGCTACACCTTC. As protein: CASSQDEMGSGHYGYTF. This chain connects TRBV4-1 to TRBJ1-2; no clear D. Trimming stripped 3 bases from V and 3 bases from J, with 20 bases between. CDR3 length equals 17 residues. Germline values: CDR1 MGHRA, CDR2 YSYEKL.

V is TRBV6-2 or TRBV6-3 and J is TRBJ2-3; TRBD1 might be the D (5 bases). Germline V lookup: CDR1 MNHEY, CDR2 SVGEGT. Between the trimmed V and J ends, which lost 3 bases and 1 base, there was a span of 14 bases. The CDR3 runs to 16 residues. CDR3 nucleotides: TGTGCCAGCAGTTATGATCTTGTAGGGGGCACAGATACGCAGTATTTT. Protein sequence: CASSYDLVGGTDTQYF.

The J gene is TRBJ2-1, the V gene TRBV7-2; perhaps TRBD1 as D (6 bases). Trimming took 5 bases from V and 9 from J, leaving 11 bases between them. Germline V gives CDR1 SGHTA, CDR2 FQGNSA. CDR3 length: 12 amino acids. CDR3 nucleotides: TGTGCCAGCAGCCCCGACAGGCTTGAGCAGTTCTTC. Its protein is CASSPDRLEQFF.

A remark on this clonotype: A much larger clone differs by one base, so this may be a read error. The rearrangement uses TRBV7-2 and TRBJ2-3; D remains ambiguous. Germline values: CDR1 SGHTA, CDR2 FQGNSA. The CDR3 runs 12 residues. In DNA form, the CDR3 reads TGTGCCAACAGCTTTTTCACAGATACGCAGTATTTT. This encodes CANSFFTDTQYF.

This clonotype was seen many times. V usage is TRBV30 and J usage is TRBJ1-2; 8 bases agree with TRBD1. The germline CDR1 and CDR2 sequences are GTSNPN and SVGIG (reference sequence). The V and J ends lost 4 bases and 4 bases, in that order; junction bases with no gene match: 5. The CDR3 covers 13 residues. The CDR3 protein is CAWTGGWVYGYTF. CDR3 sequence (DNA): TGTGCCTGGACAGGGGGCTGGGTCTATGGCTACACCTTC.

This clonotype showed up many times. This rearrangement joins TRBV5-1 to TRBJ2-7; 7 bases fit TRBD1. CDR1 is SGHRS, CDR2 YFSETQ, per germline. CDR3 length equals 16 residues. V lost 3 bases to trimming and J lost 6 bases; unmatched junction nucleotides: 15. This chain's CDR3 is CASSSQTGTVFSEQYF. The CDR3 bases are TGCGCCAGCAGCTCTCAGACCGGGACAGTATTCTCCGAGCAGTACTTC.

This clonotype was recorded many times. CDR3 sequence reads: CASSPSGGGTDTQYF. The CDR3 region has the DNA TGTGCCAGCAGTCCCAGCGGGGGGGGCACAGATACGCAGTATTTT. V gene TRBV28 combines with J gene TRBJ2-3, with 10 bases identical to TRBD2. Trimming at V came to 5 bases and at J to 1 base, leaving 3 bases not matched to a gene. This CDR3 spans 15 amino acids. The V gene's germline CDR1 is MDHEN and CDR2 SYDVKM.

This clonotype was recorded many times. The genes are TRBV6-5 and TRBJ2-2; D ambiguous. Per the germline V gene, CDR1 is MNHEY and CDR2 is SVGAGI. The CDR3 is 14 amino acids. V was cut by 7 bases and J by 0 bases, with 9 bases left in between. The CDR3 region has the DNA TGTGCCAGCAACCAGCAATCGAACACCGGGGAGCTGTTTTTT. Translated: CASNQQSNTGELFF.

The sample holds many counts of this clonotype. The rearrangement links TRBV6-2 or TRBV6-3 to TRBJ1-2; D uncertain. The CDR3 is made up of 16 amino acids. The germline CDR1 and CDR2 sequences are MNHEY and SVGEGT. V lost 0 bases and J lost 3, with 14 bases in between. CDR3 amino acids: CASSYSTGNRYYGYTF. CDR3 coding DNA: TGTGCCAGCAGTTACTCGACTGGCAACCGGTACTATGGCTACACCTTC.

At least ten counts were recorded for this clonotype. The genes are TRBV5-4 and TRBJ2-7, with 9 bases fitting TRBD1. From germline, CDR1 is SGHNT and CDR2 YYREEE (reference sequence). J was trimmed by 1 base and V by 1 base; bases with no gene match: 9. This CDR3 has 17 amino acids. This CDR3 reads CASSLSWGQGISYEQYF. The CDR3, as DNA: TGTGCCAGCAGCTTGTCCTGGGGACAGGGAATTTCCTACGAGCAGTACTTC.

The V gene is TRBV9, the J gene TRBJ2-5; TRBD2 aligns across 7 bases. This CDR3 has 14 residues. With 2 bases clipped from V and 4 bases from J, the junction kept 5 bases outside the gene matches. Germline CDR1 and CDR2: SGDLS and YYNGEE. The CDR3 is CASSVQGGPETQYF. The DNA for the CDR3 is TGTGCCAGCAGCGTTCAGGGAGGGCCAGAGACCCAGTACTTC.

The table lists this clonotype with a few counts. The chain carries TRBV4-1 and TRBJ1-1; tentatively, D is TRBD1 (5 bases). There are 11 residues in the CDR3. Germline CDR1 and CDR2: MGHRA and YSYEKL. With 2 bases removed from V and 8 bases from J, the gap between germline ends came to 6 bases. The CDR3, as DNA: TGCGCCAGCAGCCAATGGGGGGAAGCTTTCTTT. This sequence encodes CASSQWGEAFF.

A few counts support this clonotype. The genes are TRBV2 and TRBJ1-4; maybe TRBD1 (5 bases). Trimming removed 2 bases from V and 0 bases from J, with 16 bases in between. CDR1 and CDR2 (germline): SNHLY, FYNNEI. This CDR3 is 18 amino acids long. This CDR3 reads CASSEYRQPTATNEKLFF. The CDR3 nucleotides are TGTGCCAGCAGTGAATACAGACAGCCAACCGCAACTAATGAAAAACTGTTTTTT.

V is TRBV28 and J is TRBJ1-4, with a tentative D call TRBD1 (5 bases). CDR1 MDHEN and CDR2 SYDVKM come from the germline V gene. The length of the CDR3 is 12 residues. Trimming took off 7 bases at V and 8 bases at J, with 11 bases between the two ends. The CDR3 loop reads CASNLRDEKLFF. CDR3 sequence (DNA): TGTGCCAGCAATCTCAGGGACGAAAAACTGTTTTTT.

This clonotype was observed a handful of times. The V gene is TRBV30, the J gene TRBJ2-2, with D unclear. The CDR3 is made up of 13 amino acids. In germline, CDR1 is GTSNPN, CDR2 SVGIG (reference sequence). Trimming took off 1 base at V and 1 base at J, with 4 bases between the two ends. CDR3 in amino acids: CAWSGWNTGELFF. The CDR3, as DNA: TGTGCCTGGAGTGGCTGGAACACCGGGGAGCTGTTTTTT.

This clonotype was seen repeatedly, ten times or more. This chain connects TRBV7-3 to TRBJ2-2; unclear D gene. The V and J ends lost 4 bases and 1 base respectively, with 13 bases between them. This CDR3 is 16 amino acids long. Germline CDR1 is SGHTA and CDR2 is FQGTGA. CDR3 region: CASSSRASLNTGELFF. The CDR3 nucleotides are TGTGCCAGCAGCTCCCGGGCGTCCCTGAACACCGGGGAGCTGTTTTTT.